A selection of T cell receptor beta chains follows, all from one sample in a study of T cell changes during pregnancy in multiple sclerosis. Sequenced by immunoSEQ multiplex PCR; TCRdb stores in-frame clones only, minus some. Of fewer than 40,000 clones in the sample, 90% were seen once. This specimen consisted of CD4+ T cells from peripheral blood mononuclear cells, obtained in the first trimester of pregnancy. These receptor sequences come from a female donor in good health, enrolled as a control in a pregnancy study. CDR3s include the opening cysteine and the closing phenylalanine or tryptophan. Fields, in order: clone size, J gene, D gene, V gene, CDR3 protein, CDR3 DNA. The D gene is left open where the match is weak. Clone size is stated in some rows and not others, as once, few, many or a class when expanded.

>.|TRBJ2-1|.|TRBV5-5
CASSLVPGGHDEQFF
TGTGCCAGCAGCTTGGTTCCCGGGGGGCATGATGAGCAGTTCTTC
>.|TRBJ1-2|TRBD1|TRBV5-1
CASSPSAGQGGWGYGYTF
TGCGCCAGCAGCCCCTCGGCCGGACAGGGCGGGTGGGGATATGGCTACACCTTC
>.|TRBJ1-1|TRBD1|TRBV5-4
CASTLNRGQTEAFF
TGTGCCAGCACCCTTAACAGGGGTCAAACTGAAGCTTTCTTT
>.|TRBJ1-1|.|TRBV18
CASSRAEVTEAFF
TGTGCCAGCTCCCGCGCTGAGGTCACTGAAGCTTTCTTT
>few|TRBJ1-6|.|TRBV5-1
CASSLITGPGPLHF
TGCGCCAGCAGCTTAATTACAGGGCCGGGGCCCCTCCACTTT
>.|TRBJ2-1|.|TRBV13
CASGKSRGAYNEQFF
TGTGCCAGCGGAAAAAGCAGGGGGGCCTACAATGAGCAGTTCTTC
>.|TRBJ1-6|TRBD1|TRBV9
CASSVGGGRRSPLHF
TGTGCCAGCAGCGTAGGAGGGGGCAGGAGGTCACCCCTCCACTTT
>.|TRBJ1-2|.|TRBV7-9
CASSPDTNYGYTF
TGTGCCAGCAGCCCGGACACCAACTATGGCTACACCTTC
>.|TRBJ2-2|.|TRBV5-6
CASSPRGRRTGELFF
TGTGCCAGCAGCCCTCGAGGGCGTCGCACCGGGGAGCTGTTTTTT
>.|TRBJ2-3|.|TRBV28
CASFPGTRSDTQYF
TGTGCCAGCTTCCCTGGGACAAGGTCGGATACGCAGTATTTT
>.|TRBJ2-3|TRBD2|TRBV5-1
CASHWTSGGTDTQYF
TGCGCCAGCCATTGGACTAGCGGGGGCACAGATACGCAGTATTTT
>.|TRBJ2-5|.|TRBV6-6
CASSPEETQYF
TGTGCCAGCAGTCCCGAGGAGACCCAGTACTTC
>.|TRBJ1-2|.|TRBV5-6
CASSLRSGYNGYTF
TGTGCCAGCAGCTTGAGGTCAGGGTATAATGGCTACACCTTC
>.|TRBJ1-1|TRBD1|TRBV10-3
CAISGDRRYTEAFF
TGTGCCATCAGCGGGGACAGGCGGTACACTGAAGCTTTCTTT
>.|TRBJ2-5|.|TRBV5-8
CASSFISGGGLQETQYF
TGTGCCAGCAGCTTTATCTCTGGCGGGGGCCTCCAAGAGACCCAGTACTTC
>.|TRBJ2-5|.|TRBV7-2
CASSHRVGETQYF
TGTGCCAGCAGCCACAGGGTTGGTGAGACCCAGTACTTC
>.|TRBJ2-6|.|TRBV29-1
CSVEDPGANVLTF
TGCAGCGTTGAAGATCCAGGGGCCAACGTCCTGACTTTC
>.|TRBJ1-2|TRBD1|TRBV7-2
CASSLARQGPGYTF
TGTGCCAGCAGCTTAGCCCGACAGGGCCCGGGCTACACCTTC
>.|TRBJ1-5|.|TRBV7-9
CASSFSGGDNQPQHF
TGTGCCAGCAGCTTCTCGGGGGGCGACAATCAGCCCCAGCATTTT
>.|TRBJ2-3|.|TRBV18
CASSPSREVPDTQYF
TGTGCCAGCTCACCGAGCAGGGAGGTCCCAGATACGCAGTATTTT
>.|TRBJ2-2|.|TRBV4-3
CASSKGGQANTGELFF
TGCGCCAGCAGCAAAGGCGGGCAGGCTAACACCGGGGAGCTGTTTTTT
>.|TRBJ2-5|.|TRBV2
CASSEETGKGKTQYF
TGTGCCAGCAGTGAAGAAACAGGGAAAGGGAAGACCCAGTACTTC
>.|TRBJ2-7|TRBD1|TRBV18
CASSPNSGTGGGEQYF
TGTGCCAGCTCACCCAATTCCGGGACAGGGGGCGGCGAGCAGTACTTC
>.|TRBJ2-7|TRBD2|TRBV10-3
CAISGPASGGISYEQYF
TGTGCCATCAGTGGTCCGGCTAGCGGGGGGATCTCCTACGAGCAGTACTTC
>.|TRBJ1-6|.|TRBV15
CATSVRRDNSPLHF
TGTGCCACCAGCGTTCGACGGGATAATTCACCCCTCCACTTT
>.|TRBJ1-2|.|TRBV2
CASSELQVYGYTF
TGTGCCAGCAGTGAACTCCAGGTTTATGGCTACACCTTC
>.|TRBJ1-4|TRBD1|TRBV4-2
CASSQGDRANEKLFF
TGTGCCAGCAGCCAAGGGGACAGAGCTAATGAAAAACTGTTTTTT
>.|TRBJ1-1|.|TRBV29-1
CSAQKHQNTEAFF
TGCAGCGCACAGAAGCATCAGAACACTGAAGCTTTCTTT
>.|TRBJ1-6|TRBD1|TRBV27
CASSLDRENSPLHF
TGTGCCAGCAGTTTGGACAGGGAAAATTCACCCCTCCACTTT
>.|TRBJ1-4|.|TRBV7-9
CASSLSQGGEKLFF
TGTGCCAGCAGCTTATCCCAGGGAGGGGAAAAACTGTTTTTT
>.|TRBJ1-4|TRBD1|TRBV6-4
CASSVRQGEKLFF
TGTGCCAGCAGTGTACGACAGGGGGAAAAACTGTTTTTT
>.|TRBJ2-1|.|TRBV6-5
CASSIRASYNEQFF
TGTGCCAGCAGCATCAGGGCCTCCTACAATGAGCAGTTCTTC
>.|TRBJ2-7|TRBD1|TRBV4-2
CASSRRTGGEQYF
TGTGCCAGCAGCCGAAGGACAGGGGGCGAGCAGTACTTC
>.|TRBJ2-1|.|TRBV18
CASSPSAGNEQFF
TGTGCCAGCTCACCTTCTGCGGGCAATGAGCAGTTCTTC
>.|TRBJ1-5|TRBD1|TRBV19
CASSIGWDRDQPQHF
TGTGCCAGTAGTATAGGTTGGGACAGGGATCAGCCCCAGCATTTT
>.|TRBJ1-4|.|TRBV7-2
CASSLISGVDEKLFF
TGTGCCAGCAGCTTAATATCAGGGGTCGATGAAAAACTGTTTTTT
>.|TRBJ2-1|.|TRBV18
CASSPERLIGNEQFF
TGTGCCAGCTCACCGGAACGACTAATCGGCAATGAGCAGTTCTTC
>.|TRBJ1-6|.|TRBV6-1
CASSESGRVNSPLHF
TGTGCCAGCAGTGAATCCGGCAGGGTCAATTCACCCCTCCACTTT
>once|TRBJ2-7|TRBD1|TRBV6-5
CASSSLTGGSYEQYF
TGTGCCAGCAGTTCGTTAACAGGGGGCTCCTACGAGCAGTACTTC
>.|TRBJ2-7|.|TRBV2
CASIRYGVRSYEQYF
TGTGCCAGCATAAGGTACGGGGTCCGCTCCTACGAGCAGTACTTC
>.|TRBJ1-2|.|TRBV6-5
CASSYNGKTYGYTF
TGTGCCAGCAGTTACAACGGTAAAACCTATGGCTACACCTTC
>.|TRBJ2-1|.|TRBV4-1
CASSQAGGWYNEQFF
TGCGCCAGCAGCCAAGCGGGGGGCTGGTACAATGAGCAGTTCTTC